This T cell receptor beta chain was found in a study of CD8 T cells in ankylosing spondylitis. Whole-study findings and limits: Several of the motif variants were reported before in synovial fluid and blood from reactive arthritis. Those disease-linked clones were CD8+; they were also relatively rare in peripheral blood. Within matched ankylosing spondylitis synovial fluid, disease-linked clones were reportedly significantly enriched. For ankylosing spondylitis blood, a TCR beta motif of about 8 highly homologous variants appeared characteristic.

Regarding this clonotype: What it recognizes is unknown.

The CDR3 contains 16 residues. Losses at the gene ends were 7 bases for V and 2 bases for J; bases not matched to a gene: 13. MiXCR was run by TCRdb on the 5' RACE reads, yielding one entry per CDR3 protein. This table holds 380,000 or so distinct CDR3 sequences, approximately 20% found once. This receptor was identified in a male donor with ankylosing spondylitis or in good health (not recorded which). The sequenced material came from blood, either unsorted or a sorted T cell fraction (not recorded which). The chain combines TRBV12-3 or TRBV12-4 with TRBJ2-7; 8 positions match TRBD1. CDR3 DNA: TGTGCCAGCACCTCCACTTACGGGACAGGACCCTACGAGCAGTACTTC. Translating it yields CASTSTYGTGPYEQYF.